These 14 T cell receptor beta chains were all obtained from the same sample, sequenced in a study of blood T cell repertoires in COVID-19. The method was immunoSEQ multiplex PCR; TCRdb's version includes in-frame clones alone and lacks a portion of them. Of 130,000 to 150,000 clones in the sample, roughly 80% were seen once. Specimen: PBMCs or T cells enriched from blood (not recorded which). These receptors were collected from a man aged 45-65 years who had recovered from COVID-19.

The rearrangement joins TRBV11-2 to TRBJ2-5, with D perhaps matching TRBD2 (5 bases). Per germline, CDR1 SGHAT and CDR2 FQNNGV. Trimming took off 1 base at V and 5 bases at J, with 11 bases between the two ends. The CDR3 is 14 amino acids. The CDR3 sequence: CASSLVFGGETQYF. CDR3 nucleotides: TGTGCCAGCAGCTTAGTTTTTGGCGGGGAGACCCAGTACTTC.

This CDR3 reads CASRRKTGTNTEAFF. CDR3 in DNA: TGTGCCAGCAGACGCAAGACAGGGACGAACACTGAAGCTTTCTTT. The V call is TRBV2, the J call TRBJ1-1; TRBD1 matches at 7 bases. CDR3 length equals 15 residues. V shed 6 bases and J 1 base; nucleotides not matched to a gene: 8. Looked up from germline, CDR1 is SNHLY and CDR2 is FYNNEI.

The V call is TRBV9, the J call TRBJ2-3; 9 bases are a match to TRBD1. V gave up 3 bases and J gave up 3 bases; unmatched junction bases: 5. CDR1 is SGDLS and CDR2 is YYNGEE in the germline V gene. This CDR3 has 15 residues. The CDR3 DNA is TGTGCCAGCAGCGAGACAGGGGGAACGACAGATACGCAGTATTTT. This codes for CASSETGGTTDTQYF.

The V call is TRBV30, the J call TRBJ1-4, with a possible D match to TRBD1 (6 bases). CDR3 length: 13 amino acids. The germline V gene encodes CDR1 GTSNPN and CDR2 SVGIG (reference sequence). V lost 4 bases, J lost 2 bases, and 8 bases lay in between. The CDR3 spells CAWTTGTNEKLFF. Written as DNA, the CDR3 is TGTGCCTGGACAACAGGGACTAATGAAAAACTGTTTTTT.

This clone was detected ten times or more. The rearrangement uses TRBV3-1 (or the pseudogene TRBV3-2) and TRBJ1-2; 7 bases match TRBD1. V shed 4 bases, J shed 4 bases, and the junction held 0 bases outside the gene matches. The CDR3 length is 12 residues. Germline assignment: CDR1 LGHDT and CDR2 YNNKEL (reference sequence). The CDR3, as DNA: TGTGCCAGCAGCCCAGGGGGCTATGGCTACACCTTC. Protein sequence: CASSPGGYGYTF.

The chain links TRBV16 to TRBJ1-1, with a weak D call TRBD1 (6 bases). This CDR3 has 12 amino acids. The germline gives CDR1 KGHSY, CDR2 FQNENV. Trimming stripped 6 bases from V and 7 bases from J, with 12 bases between. CDR3 residues: CASSKQGSEAFF. For the CDR3, the DNA is TGTGCCAGCAGTAAACAGGGAAGTGAAGCTTTCTTT.

The chain has TRBV7-9 and TRBJ1-3; D is ambiguous. CDR1 is SEHNR and CDR2 is FQNEAQ in the germline V gene (reference sequence). Trimming removed 3 bases from V and 1 base from J, with 7 bases in between. The CDR3 sequence is 14 residues long. As DNA, the CDR3 is TGTGCCAGCAGCTTGAGAATTTCTGGAAACACCATATATTTT. Amino acids: CASSLRISGNTIYF.

Of note for this clone: At one end the junction does not follow the germline gene, possibly because of a read error. The chain carries TRBV6-1 and TRBJ2-7; D remains unclear. CDR1 and CDR2 from the germline V gene are MNHNS and SASEGT. The CDR3 is made up of 12 amino acids. CDR3: CASSEDGLYLWF. Written as DNA, the CDR3 is TGTGCCAGCAGTGAAGATGGGCTCTACTTGTGGTTC.

This rearrangement joins TRBV7-8 to TRBJ1-1; no reliable D call. This CDR3 is built from 13 residues. V dropped 2 bases and J dropped 1 base, with 5 bases sitting between them. Germline lookup yields CDR1 SGHVS and CDR2 FQNEAQ. The CDR3 sequence: CASSLYGNTEAFF. In DNA form, the CDR3 reads TGTGCCAGCAGCTTATACGGGAACACTGAAGCTTTCTTT.

As concerns this clone: This sample also contains other DNA sequences that code for the same CDR3. This rearrangement joins TRBV7-9 to TRBJ1-1, with 8 nucleotides matching TRBD1. The ends lost 5 bases at V and 1 base at J; junction bases unmatched: 3. The CDR3 extends over 14 amino acids. In germline, CDR1 is SEHNR, CDR2 FQNEAQ (reference sequence). CDR3: CASSPGQGNTEAFF. The CDR3 region has the DNA TGTGCCAGCAGCCCCGGACAGGGGAACACTGAAGCTTTCTTT.

CDR3: CASLGGANYGYTF. The DNA of the CDR3 is TGTGCCAGTCTCGGAGGGGCTAACTATGGCTACACCTTC. This chain uses TRBV3-1 (or the pseudogene TRBV3-2) with TRBJ1-2, with a weak D call TRBD1 (5 bases). The germline V gene encodes CDR1 LGHDT and CDR2 YNNKEL (reference sequence). This CDR3 has 13 amino acids. V was shortened by 9 bases and J by 0 bases, with 11 bases between the two germline ends.

The chain combines TRBV5-4 with TRBJ2-2, with D unresolved. The CDR3 length is 16 residues. In germline, CDR1 is SGHNT, CDR2 YYREEE (reference sequence). V was clipped by 0 bases and J by 1 base, with 10 bases between them. The CDR3 coding sequence is TGTGCCAGCAGCTTGGCACCCCCCGGGAACACCGGGGAGCTGTTTTTT. This gives the protein CASSLAPPGNTGELFF.

V and J are TRBV10-3 and TRBJ2-7; the D gene is possibly TRBD1 (6 bases). V was trimmed by 9 bases and J by 0 bases, leaving 15 bases between them. This CDR3 contains 14 residues. Per germline, CDR1 ENHRY and CDR2 SYGVKD. DNA of the CDR3: TGTGCCATGCAGCCGGGACATTTCTCCTACGAGCAGTACTTC. Translated: CAMQPGHFSYEQYF.

This clone was seen a handful of times. The V gene is TRBV19, the J gene TRBJ1-2, with 7 bases lining up with TRBD1. CDR3 length: 17 amino acids. From germline, CDR1 is LNHDA and CDR2 SQIVND (reference sequence). J gave up 4 bases and V 5 bases, and 16 bases lay outside the gene matches. CDR3 residues: CASSAATGIFSFYGYTF. The CDR3 DNA reads as TGTGCCAGTAGTGCTGCGACAGGGATCTTCAGTTTCTATGGCTACACCTTC. Combining the CDR3 with reference TRBV19 and TRBJ1-2 gives the whole variable domain DGGITQSPKYLFRKEGQNVTLSCEQNLNHDAMYWYRQDPGQGLRLIYYSQIVNDFQKGDIAEGYSVSREKKESFPLTVTSAQKNPTAFYLCASSAATGIFSFYGYTFGSGTRLTVV.